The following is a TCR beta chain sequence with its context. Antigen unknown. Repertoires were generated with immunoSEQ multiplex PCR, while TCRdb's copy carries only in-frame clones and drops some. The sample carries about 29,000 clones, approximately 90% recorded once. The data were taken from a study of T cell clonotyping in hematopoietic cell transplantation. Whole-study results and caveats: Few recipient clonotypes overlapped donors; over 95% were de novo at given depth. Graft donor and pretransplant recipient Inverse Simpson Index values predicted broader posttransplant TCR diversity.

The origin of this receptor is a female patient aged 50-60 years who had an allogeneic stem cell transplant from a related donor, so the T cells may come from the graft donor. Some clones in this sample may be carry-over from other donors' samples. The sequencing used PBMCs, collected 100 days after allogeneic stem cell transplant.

DNA for the CDR3: TGTGCCAGCAGCTTAAGATCTGAACCTAGAGGGTCACAGCCCCAGCATTTT. This encodes CASSLRSEPRGSQPQHF. The V gene is TRBV7-6, the J gene TRBJ1-5, with D hard to call. The CDR3 has 17 residues. In germline, CDR1 is SGHVS, CDR2 FNYEAQ. Trimming shortened V by 2 bases and J by 7 bases, and 21 bases separated the two germline ends. The full variable domain, with the rest looked up from reference TRBV7-6 and TRBJ1-5, is GAGVSQSPRYKVTKRGQDVALRCDPISGHVSLYWYRQALGQGPEFLTYFNYEAQQDKSGLPNDRFSAERPEGSISTLTIQRTEQRDSAMYRCASSLRSEPRGSQPQHFGDGTRLSIL.